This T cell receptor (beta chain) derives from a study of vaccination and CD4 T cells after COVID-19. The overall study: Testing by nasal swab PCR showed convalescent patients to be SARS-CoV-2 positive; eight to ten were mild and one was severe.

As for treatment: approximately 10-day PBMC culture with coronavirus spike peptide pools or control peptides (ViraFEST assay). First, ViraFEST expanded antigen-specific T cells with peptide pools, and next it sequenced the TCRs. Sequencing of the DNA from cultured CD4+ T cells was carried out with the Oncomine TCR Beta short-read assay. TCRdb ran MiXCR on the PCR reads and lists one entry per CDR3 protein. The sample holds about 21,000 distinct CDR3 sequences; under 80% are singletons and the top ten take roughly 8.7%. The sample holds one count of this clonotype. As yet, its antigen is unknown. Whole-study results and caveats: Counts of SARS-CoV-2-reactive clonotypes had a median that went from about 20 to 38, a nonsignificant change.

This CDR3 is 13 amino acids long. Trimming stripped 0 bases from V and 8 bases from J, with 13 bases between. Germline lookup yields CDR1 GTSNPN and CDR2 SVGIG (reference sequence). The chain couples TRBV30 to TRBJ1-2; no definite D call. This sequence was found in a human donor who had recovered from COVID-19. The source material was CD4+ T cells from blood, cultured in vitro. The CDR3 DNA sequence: TGTGCCTGGAGTGTACACCATCGTGGGGGCTACACCTTC. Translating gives CAWSVHHRGGYTF. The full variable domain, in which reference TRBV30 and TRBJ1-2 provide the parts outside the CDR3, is SQTIHQWPATLVQPVGSPLSLECTVEGTSNPNLYWYRQAAGRGLQLLFYSVGIGQISSEVPQNLSASRPQDRQFILSSKKLLLSDSGFYLCAWSVHHRGGYTFGSGTRLTVV.